The rows below give T cell receptor beta chains drawn from one sample of a study of STAT5B mutations in CD4+ large granular lymphocyte leukemia. TCRdb's table, derived via immunoSEQ multiplex PCR, lists solely in-frame clones and lacks some. The data hold approximately 40,000 clones, with roughly 80% observed a single time. Source material: CD4+ T cells from blood buffy coats. These receptors were taken from a human donor in good health. Each CDR3 is given with its conserved first and last residue. Fields, in order: V gene, CDR3 protein.

>TRBV18
CASSLQGSSSGNTIYF
>TRBV6-1
CASSRDRGPGELFF
>TRBV5-4
CASSLRGGQETQYF
>TRBV18
CASTDGLNQPQHF
>TRBV5-4
CASSLAIRDRDTEAFF
>TRBV2
CASSELGGTQPQHF
>TRBV7-2
CASNLVGAPEAFF
>TRBV28
CASSFQYTQRSYEQYF
>TRBV11-1
CASSLQAAQETQYF
>TRBV5-6
CASSQGRIYNSPLHF